This T cell receptor (beta chain) was found in a study of siplizumab effects on memory and regulatory T cells. Germline-derived CDR1 and CDR2 are SGHAT and FQNNGV. The CDR3 consists of 19 residues. J was trimmed by 3 bases and V by 5 bases; bases with no gene match: 16. Measured with immunoSEQ multiplex PCR; TCRdb has only the in-frame clones, and not every one. The sample lists 80,000 to 130,000 clones, less than 95% seen once, with roughly 0.62% in the top ten. Notes on the study in general: Memory cells seemed less diverse than naive T cells, which also seemed major contributors to the alloresponse. Unstimulated subsets captured only a minor fraction of alloreactive clones.

On this clone itself: Its antigen is not identified.

This chain uses TRBV11-2 with TRBJ2-7; 13 nucleotides agree with TRBD2. This clonotype was obtained from a human donor in good health. The sequencing sample was made of Tregs sorted from blood. CDR3 sequence: CASSPAGTSGNFFDYEQYF. The CDR3 bases are TGTGCCAGCAGCCCAGCCGGGACTAGCGGGAACTTTTTCGACTACGAGCAGTACTTC.